This T cell receptor (beta chain) was profiled in a study of T-cell memory formation after mild COVID-19. Study-level information: In these data, TCR clusters were largely donor specific. Study-wide points: Certain responding clones were present in pre-infection memory, suggesting participation of cross-reactive memory. There was no confirmation that second-wave clones peaking on day 37 were SARS-CoV-2 specific.

On this clonotype: Antigen: not known.

UMIs and sample barcodes were carried by the TCR alpha and TCR beta cDNA libraries that 5'RACE produced using constant-segment primers. Via MiXCR, TCRdb re-called the 5' RACE reads, giving one row per CDR3 protein. Among 450,000 or so distinct CDR3 sequences listed, around 25% were seen once. The TCR was taken from an adult woman who had mild COVID-19 (a few samples of this study predate the infection). Cell type and time point are not known. The sample consisted of PBMCs or a T cell subset sorted from them (not recorded which).

CDR3 coding DNA: TGCGCCAGCAGTGAGTCGTTCGGGAGACCGGGCTCCTACGAGCAGTACTTC. Translation gives CASSESFGRPGSYEQYF. This rearrangement joins TRBV10-2 to TRBJ2-7; D is possibly TRBD2 (6 bases). Trimming stripped 0 bases from V and 0 bases from J, with 15 bases between. This CDR3 has 17 residues. Germline V gives CDR1 WSHSY, CDR2 SAAADI.